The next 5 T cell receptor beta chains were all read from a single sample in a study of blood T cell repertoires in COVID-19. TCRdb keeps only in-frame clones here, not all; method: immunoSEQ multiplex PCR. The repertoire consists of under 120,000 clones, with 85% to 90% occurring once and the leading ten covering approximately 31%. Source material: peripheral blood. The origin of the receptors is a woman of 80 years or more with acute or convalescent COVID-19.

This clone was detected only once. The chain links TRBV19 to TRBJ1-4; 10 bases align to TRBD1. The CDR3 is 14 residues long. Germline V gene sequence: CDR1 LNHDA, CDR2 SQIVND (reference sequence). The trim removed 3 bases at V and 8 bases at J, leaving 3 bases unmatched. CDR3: CASSILDRGEKLFF. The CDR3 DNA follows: TGTGCCAGTAGTATCTTGGACAGGGGGGAAAAACTGTTTTTT.

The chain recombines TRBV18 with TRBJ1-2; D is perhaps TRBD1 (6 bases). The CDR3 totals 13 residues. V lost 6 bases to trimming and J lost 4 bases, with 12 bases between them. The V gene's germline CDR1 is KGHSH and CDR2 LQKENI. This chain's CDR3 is CASSTGGGYGYTF. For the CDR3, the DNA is TGTGCCAGCTCGACAGGCGGGGGCTATGGCTACACCTTC.

The CDR3 nucleotides are TGTGCCAGCAGCTTGGGACAGGCCCTCCAAGAGACCCAGTACTTC. Its translation is CASSLGQALQETQYF. The chain recombines TRBV11-2 with TRBJ2-5; 8 nucleotides agree with TRBD1. CDR3 length equals 15 residues. V gave up 3 bases and J gave up 1 base; unmatched junction bases: 4. Germline loops: CDR1 SGHAT, CDR2 FQNNGV.

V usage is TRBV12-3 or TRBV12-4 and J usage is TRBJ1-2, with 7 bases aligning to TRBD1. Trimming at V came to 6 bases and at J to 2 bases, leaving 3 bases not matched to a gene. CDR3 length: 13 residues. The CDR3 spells CASRPGGNYGYTF. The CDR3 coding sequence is TGTGCCAGCAGGCCAGGGGGGAACTATGGCTACACCTTC.

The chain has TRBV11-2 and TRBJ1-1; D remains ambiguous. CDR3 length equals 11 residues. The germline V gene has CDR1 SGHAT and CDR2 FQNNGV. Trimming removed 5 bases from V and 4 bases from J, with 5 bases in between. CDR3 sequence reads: CASSPGTEAFF. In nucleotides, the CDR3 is TGTGCCAGCAGCCCGGGCACTGAAGCTTTCTTT.